This T cell receptor beta chain was sequenced for a study of vaccination and CD4 T cells after COVID-19. Turning to the study itself: The convalescents included six males and four females, and among them two were Hispanic while seven were Caucasian.

Treatment noted: roughly nine-day PBMC culture with coronavirus spike peptide pools or control peptides (ViraFEST assay). ViraFEST used peptide pools to expand antigen-specific T cells, then sequenced TCRs. Cultured CD4+ T-cell DNA underwent Oncomine TCR Beta short-read sequencing. TCRdb called the PCR reads again in MiXCR, with one record for every CDR3 protein. The table has 20,000 to 25,000 distinct CDR3 sequences, around two fifths seen once; the top ten hold about 12%. Trimming pared 3 bases from V and 11 bases from J, leaving 16 bases between. Germline values: CDR1 MNHEY, CDR2 SVGEGT. The CDR3 is made up of 13 amino acids. This clonotype has more than one count but fewer than ten. What it recognizes is unknown.

This TCR was sampled from a human donor who had recovered from COVID-19. The chain employs TRBV6-2 or TRBV6-3 and TRBJ1-1; D ambiguous. Sequenced material: CD4+ T cells from blood, cultured in vitro. CDR3: CASSYGSAGVAFF. The CDR3 DNA reads TGTGCCAGCAGTTATGGGTCGGCCGGGGTCGCTTTCTTT.